These T cell receptor beta chains were read from a single sample in a study of T-cell memory formation after mild COVID-19. A single record per CDR3 protein comes from TCRdb applying MiXCR to the 5' RACE reads. The data show some 250,000 distinct CDR3 sequences, with around 17% seen just once and more than 20% held by the top ten. Sequenced material: PBMCs or a T cell subset sorted from them (not recorded which). These receptors originate from a man aged 18 to 30 who had mild COVID-19 (a few samples of this study predate the infection). Cell type and time point are not known. The CDR3 runs from the conserved cysteine through the conserved F or W. Fields, in order: D gene, V gene, J gene, clone size, CDR3 protein, CDR3 DNA. D genes are given only for firm matches. Rows may omit the clone size; those that give it use once, few, many or a size class.

D: TRBD2; V: TRBV6-5; J: TRBJ2-4; size: few; CDR3: CASSYSGGVSLQYF; DNA: TGTGCCAGCAGTTACTCGGGGGGGGTTAGCCTTCAGTACTTC
D: TRBD1; V: TRBV20-1; J: TRBJ1-5; size: .; CDR3: CSARRGQRNQPQHF; DNA: TGCAGTGCTAGACGGGGACAGCGCAATCAGCCCCAGCATTTT
D: .; V: TRBV12-2; J: TRBJ2-5; size: .; CDR3: CASRLGSSQETQYF; DNA: TGTGCAAGTCGCTTAGGGTCCTCCCAAGAGACCCAGTACTTC
D: .; V: TRBV21-1; J: TRBJ1-6; size: .; CDR3: CASETGEGSSYNSPLHF; DNA: TGTGCCAGCGAAACAGGGGAGGGAAGCTCCTATAATTCACCCCTCCACTTT
D: .; V: TRBV11-2; J: TRBJ1-5; size: .; CDR3: CASSPGWAQHF; DNA: TGTGCCAGCAGTCCGGGATGGGCCCAGCATTTT
D: TRBD2; V: TRBV12-3/TRBV12-4; J: TRBJ2-1; size: few; CDR3: CASSLDSGGGRNEQFF; DNA: TGTGCCAGCAGTTTAGACTCTGGCGGGGGAAGGAATGAGCAGTTCTTC
D: .; V: TRBV7-2; J: TRBJ2-5; size: few; CDR3: CASSLPRGMTQYF; DNA: TGTGCCAGCAGCTTACCACGGGGTATGACCCAGTACTTC
D: .; V: TRBV25-1; J: TRBJ1-5; size: .; CDR3: CASTHSGSNQPQHF; DNA: TGTGCCAGCACGCACTCGGGGAGCAATCAGCCCCAGCATTTT
D: TRBD1; V: TRBV9; J: TRBJ2-2; size: few; CDR3: CATGGQGTGELFF; DNA: TGTGCCACAGGGGGCCAGGGCACCGGGGAGCTGTTTTTT
D: .; V: TRBV9; J: TRBJ2-5; size: few; CDR3: CASSVAPGATQETQYF; DNA: TGTGCCAGCAGCGTAGCCCCCGGGGCGACGCAAGAGACCCAGTACTTC
D: .; V: TRBV12-3/TRBV12-4; J: TRBJ2-1; size: few; CDR3: CASRPRLDSGEEQFF; DNA: TGTGCCAGCAGGCCCAGATTAGACAGTGGGGAGGAGCAGTTCTTC
D: TRBD1; V: TRBV5-1; J: TRBJ2-2; size: .; CDR3: CASSPQGALGELFF; DNA: TGCGCCAGCAGCCCACAGGGGGCACTCGGGGAGCTGTTTTTT
D: .; V: TRBV20-1; J: TRBJ1-5; size: .; CDR3: CSASPYRTLSNQPQHF; DNA: TGCAGTGCTAGCCCCTATCGGACTCTTAGCAATCAGCCCCAGCATTTT
D: TRBD2; V: TRBV6-5; J: TRBJ2-5; size: .; CDR3: CASSYAGGRETQYF; DNA: TGTGCCAGCAGTTACGCGGGGGGCAGGGAGACCCAGTACTTC
D: TRBD1; V: TRBV5-6; J: TRBJ2-7; size: few; CDR3: CASSLGSGQDYEQYF; DNA: TGTGCCAGCAGCTTGGGGTCGGGACAGGACTACGAGCAGTACTTC
D: .; V: TRBV12-3/TRBV12-4; J: TRBJ2-2; size: .; CDR3: CASTPTRPGELFF; DNA: TGTGCCAGCACCCCCACCCGCCCCGGGGAGCTGTTTTTT
D: .; V: TRBV7-9; J: TRBJ2-1; size: few; CDR3: CASSLVPSYNEQFF; DNA: TGTGCCAGCAGCTTAGTCCCCAGTTACAATGAGCAGTTCTTC
D: .; V: TRBV5-1; J: TRBJ2-3; size: many; CDR3: CASRFSTDTQYF; DNA: TGCGCCAGCAGGTTCAGCACAGATACGCAGTATTTT